This T cell receptor (beta chain) came from a study of T cell changes during pregnancy in multiple sclerosis. The data were produced by immunoSEQ multiplex PCR, yet TCRdb's version contains in-frame clones alone and is incomplete. This table has 91,000 or so clones, 92% appearing once. V lost 7 bases and J lost 1; bases outside the gene matches: 15. CDR1 is LNHDA, CDR2 SQIVND, per germline (reference sequence). CDR3 length: 18 amino acids. The source of this sequence is a female donor with multiple sclerosis, enrolled in a pregnancy study. The sequences come from peripheral blood, collected after pregnancy. V and J are TRBV19 and TRBJ2-3; 9 bases agree with TRBD2. In nucleotides, the CDR3 is TGTGCCAGTACCGACCCCGCAGGGCTAGCGGGGCGCACAGATACGCAGTATTTT. Translating gives CASTDPAGLAGRTDTQYF. Complete variable domain (other parts from reference TRBV19 and TRBJ2-3): DGGITQSPKYLFRKEGQNVTLSCEQNLNHDAMYWYRQDPGQGLRLIYYSQIVNDFQKGDIAEGYSVSREKKESFPLTVTSAQKNPTAFYLCASTDPAGLAGRTDTQYFGPGTRLTVL.